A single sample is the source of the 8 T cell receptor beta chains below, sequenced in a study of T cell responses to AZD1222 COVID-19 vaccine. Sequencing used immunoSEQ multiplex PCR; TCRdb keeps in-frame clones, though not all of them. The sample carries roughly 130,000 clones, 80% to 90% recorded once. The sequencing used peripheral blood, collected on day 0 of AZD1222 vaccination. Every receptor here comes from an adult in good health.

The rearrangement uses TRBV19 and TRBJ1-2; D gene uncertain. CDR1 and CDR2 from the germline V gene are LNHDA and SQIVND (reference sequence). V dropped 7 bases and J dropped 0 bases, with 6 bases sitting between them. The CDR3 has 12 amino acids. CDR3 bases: TGTGCCAGTACAGAAGCTAACTATGGCTACACCTTC. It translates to CASTEANYGYTF. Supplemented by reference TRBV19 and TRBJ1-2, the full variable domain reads DGGITQSPKYLFRKEGQNVTLSCEQNLNHDAMYWYRQDPGQGLRLIYYSQIVNDFQKGDIAEGYSVSREKKESFPLTVTSAQKNPTAFYLCASTEANYGYTFGSGTRLTVV.

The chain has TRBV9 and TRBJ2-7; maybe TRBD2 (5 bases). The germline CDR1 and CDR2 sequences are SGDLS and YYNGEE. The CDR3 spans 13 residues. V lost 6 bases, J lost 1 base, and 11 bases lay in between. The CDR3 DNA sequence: TGTGCCAGCAATGAGGGCGAGTCCTACGAGCAGTACTTC. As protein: CASNEGESYEQYF.

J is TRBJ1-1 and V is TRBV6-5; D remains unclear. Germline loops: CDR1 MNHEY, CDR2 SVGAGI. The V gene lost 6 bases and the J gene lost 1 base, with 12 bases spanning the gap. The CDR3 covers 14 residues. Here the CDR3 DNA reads TGTGCCAGCAGACCACGGGGTGGGAACACTGAAGCTTTCTTT. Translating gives CASRPRGGNTEAFF.

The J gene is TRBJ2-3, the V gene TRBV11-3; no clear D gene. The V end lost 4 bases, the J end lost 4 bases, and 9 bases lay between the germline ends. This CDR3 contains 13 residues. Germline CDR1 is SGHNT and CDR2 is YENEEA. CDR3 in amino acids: CASSSVGPDTQYF. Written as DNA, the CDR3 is TGTGCCAGCAGCTCCGTTGGGCCAGATACGCAGTATTTT.

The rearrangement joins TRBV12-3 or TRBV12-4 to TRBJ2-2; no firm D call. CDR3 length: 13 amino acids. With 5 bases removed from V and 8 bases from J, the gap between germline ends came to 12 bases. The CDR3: CASSPGRAGELFF. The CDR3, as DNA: TGTGCCAGCAGTCCCGGTAGGGCGGGGGAGCTGTTTTTT.

The CDR3 protein is CASSPSGGADYEQYF. The CDR3 region has the DNA TGTGCCAGCTCACCATCGGGGGGGGCAGACTACGAGCAGTACTTC. The chain recombines TRBV18 with TRBJ2-7, with 8 bases lining up with TRBD2. The trim removed 2 bases at V and 3 bases at J, leaving 6 bases unmatched. This CDR3 has 15 residues. Looked up from germline, CDR1 is KGHSH and CDR2 is LQKENI.

In nucleotides, the CDR3 is TGTGCCCCCACGAGGTGGGCAGATACGCAGTATTTT. This codes for CAPTRWADTQYF. The chain joins TRBV24-1 to TRBJ2-3; unclear D gene. The CDR3 spans 12 residues. The V end was cut by 12 bases, the J end by 4 bases, with 13 bases between. Germline CDR1 and CDR2: KGHDR and SFDVKD.

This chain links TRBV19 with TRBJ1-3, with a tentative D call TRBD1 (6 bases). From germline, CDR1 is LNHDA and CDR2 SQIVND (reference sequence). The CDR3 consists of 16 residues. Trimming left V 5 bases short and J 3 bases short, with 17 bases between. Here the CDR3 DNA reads TGTGCCAGTAGTCCGCAGGGGCCTAGGGTTGGAAACACCATATATTTT. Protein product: CASSPQGPRVGNTIYF.